This TCR beta chain was captured in a study of PD-1 blockade in classical Hodgkin lymphoma. Germline V gene sequence: CDR1 SEHNR, CDR2 FQNEAQ (reference sequence). V lost 5 bases, J lost 4 bases, and 12 bases stayed unmatched. The CDR3 sequence is 17 residues long. In the case of this clone: Its antigen remains unidentified.

The repertoire was sequenced with immunoSEQ multiplex PCR; TCRdb's copy has only in-frame clones and lacks some. The table shows tens of thousands of clones, with about 91% occurring only once. Each patient's relapse followed autologous stem cell transplantation, and brentuximab vedotin exposure varied. Best response was recorded as complete response, partial response or progressive disease. Study findings and constraints: After ASCT, patients who started nivolumab under 1 year later were excluded. TCR diversity at baseline was reported to be reduced in newly diagnosed patients relative to healthy donors.

This TCR came from a human donor with classical Hodgkin lymphoma. The V call is TRBV7-9, the J call TRBJ2-7; 12 bases fit TRBD2. This sample comprised peripheral blood mononuclear cells (PBMCs), obtained at baseline. CDR3 DNA: TGTGCCAGCAGCAGAGTCCTTTCTAGCGGGGGGGCTTACGAGCAGTACTTC. Its protein is CASSRVLSSGGAYEQYF.